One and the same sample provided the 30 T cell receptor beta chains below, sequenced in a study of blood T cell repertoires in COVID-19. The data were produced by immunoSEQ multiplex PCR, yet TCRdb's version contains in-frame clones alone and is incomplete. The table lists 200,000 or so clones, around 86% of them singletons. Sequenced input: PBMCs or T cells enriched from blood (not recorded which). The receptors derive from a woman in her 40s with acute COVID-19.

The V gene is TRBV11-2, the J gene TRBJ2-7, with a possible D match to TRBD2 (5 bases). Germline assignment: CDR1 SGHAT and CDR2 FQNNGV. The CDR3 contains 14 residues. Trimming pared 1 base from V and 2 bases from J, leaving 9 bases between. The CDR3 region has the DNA TGTGCCAGCAGCTTAGCTCCCGGGGCCTACGAGCAGTACGTC. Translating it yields CASSLAPGAYEQYV.

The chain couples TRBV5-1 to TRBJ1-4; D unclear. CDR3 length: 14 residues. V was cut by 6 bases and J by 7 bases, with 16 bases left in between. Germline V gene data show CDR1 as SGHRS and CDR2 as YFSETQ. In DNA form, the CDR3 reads TGCGCCAGCAAAATCCCCGGGATCGGTGAAAAACTGTTTTTT. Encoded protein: CASKIPGIGEKLFF.

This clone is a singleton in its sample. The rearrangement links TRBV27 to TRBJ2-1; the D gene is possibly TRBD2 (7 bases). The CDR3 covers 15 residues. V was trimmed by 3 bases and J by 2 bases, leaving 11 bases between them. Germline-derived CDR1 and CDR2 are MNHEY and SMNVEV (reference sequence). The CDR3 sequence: CASSLRRGPYNEQFF. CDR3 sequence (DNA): TGTGCCAGCAGTTTGAGGCGGGGGCCCTACAATGAGCAGTTCTTC.

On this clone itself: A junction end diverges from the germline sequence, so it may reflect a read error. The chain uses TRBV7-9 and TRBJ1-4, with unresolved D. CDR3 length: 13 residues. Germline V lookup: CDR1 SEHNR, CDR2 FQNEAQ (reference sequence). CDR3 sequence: CASSLLDLTHLLF. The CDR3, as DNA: TGTGCCAGCAGCTTATTAGACTTGACGCACCTTCTTTTT.

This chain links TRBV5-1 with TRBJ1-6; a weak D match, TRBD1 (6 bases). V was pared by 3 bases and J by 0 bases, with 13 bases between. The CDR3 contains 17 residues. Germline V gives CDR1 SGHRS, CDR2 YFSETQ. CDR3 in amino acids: CASSSATGYSYNSPLHF. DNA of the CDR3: TGCGCCAGCAGCTCAGCAACAGGGTACTCCTATAATTCACCCCTCCACTTT. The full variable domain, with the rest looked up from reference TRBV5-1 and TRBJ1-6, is KAGVTQTPRYLIKTRGQQVTLSCSPISGHRSVSWYQQTPGQGLQFLFEYFSETQRNKGNFPGRFSGRQFSNSRSEMNVSTLELGDSALYLCASSSATGYSYNSPLHFGNGTRLTVT.

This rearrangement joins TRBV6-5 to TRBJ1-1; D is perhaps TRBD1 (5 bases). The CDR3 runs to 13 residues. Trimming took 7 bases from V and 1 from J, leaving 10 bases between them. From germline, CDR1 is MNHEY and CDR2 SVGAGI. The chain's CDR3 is CASTADRNTEAFF. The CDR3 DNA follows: TGTGCCAGCACCGCCGACAGGAACACTGAAGCTTTCTTT.

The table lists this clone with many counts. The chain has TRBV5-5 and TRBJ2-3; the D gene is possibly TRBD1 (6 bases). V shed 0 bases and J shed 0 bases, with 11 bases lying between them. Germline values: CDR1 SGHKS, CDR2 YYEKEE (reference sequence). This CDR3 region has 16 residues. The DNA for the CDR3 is TGTGCCAGCAGCTTGGGTGTCGGGACAAGCACAGATACGCAGTATTTT. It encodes CASSLGVGTSTDTQYF.

The CDR3: CASSPTARPQETQYF. The CDR3 DNA reads as TGTGCCAGCAGCCCGACCGCGCGGCCCCAAGAGACCCAGTACTTC. The rearrangement links TRBV9 to TRBJ2-5, with D hard to call. The V gene lost 4 bases and the J gene lost 1 base, with 14 bases spanning the gap. The CDR3 extends over 15 amino acids. Germline assignment: CDR1 SGDLS and CDR2 YYNGEE.

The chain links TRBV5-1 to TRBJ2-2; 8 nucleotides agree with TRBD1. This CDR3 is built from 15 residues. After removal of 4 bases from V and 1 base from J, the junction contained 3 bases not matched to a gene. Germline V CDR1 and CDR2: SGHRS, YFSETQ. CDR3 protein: CASSAGTGNTGELFF. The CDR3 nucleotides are TGCGCCAGCAGCGCCGGGACAGGGAACACCGGGGAGCTGTTTTTT.

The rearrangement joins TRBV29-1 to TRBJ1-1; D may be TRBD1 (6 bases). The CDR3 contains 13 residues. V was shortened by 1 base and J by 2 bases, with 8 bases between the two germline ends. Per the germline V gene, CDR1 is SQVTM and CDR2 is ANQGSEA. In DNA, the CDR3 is TGCAGCGTTGAAGTGGGGGCCAACACTGAAGCTTTCTTT. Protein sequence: CSVEVGANTEAFF.

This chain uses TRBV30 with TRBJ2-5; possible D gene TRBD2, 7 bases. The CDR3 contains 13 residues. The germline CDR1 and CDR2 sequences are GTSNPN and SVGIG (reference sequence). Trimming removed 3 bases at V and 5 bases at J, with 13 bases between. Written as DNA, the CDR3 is TGTGCCTGGAGCCGGGGGGCTCAGGAGACCCAGTACTTC. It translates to CAWSRGAQETQYF. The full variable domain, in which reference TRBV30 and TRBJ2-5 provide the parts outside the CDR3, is SQTIHQWPATLVQPVGSPLSLECTVEGTSNPNLYWYRQAAGRGLQLLFYSVGIGQISSEVPQNLSASRPQDRQFILSSKKLLLSDSGFYLCAWSRGAQETQYFGPGTRLLVL.

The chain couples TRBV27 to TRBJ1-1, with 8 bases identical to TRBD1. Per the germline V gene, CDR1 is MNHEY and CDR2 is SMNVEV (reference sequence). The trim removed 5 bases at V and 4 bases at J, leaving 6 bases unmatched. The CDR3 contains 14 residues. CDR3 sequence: CASSKGTGATEAFF. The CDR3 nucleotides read TGTGCCAGCAGTAAGGGGACAGGAGCCACTGAAGCTTTCTTT.

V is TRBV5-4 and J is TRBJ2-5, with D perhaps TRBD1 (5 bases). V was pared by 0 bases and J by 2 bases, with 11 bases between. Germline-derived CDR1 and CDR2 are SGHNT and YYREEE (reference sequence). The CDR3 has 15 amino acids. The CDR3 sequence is CASSLGQQSQETQYF. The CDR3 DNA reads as TGTGCCAGCAGCTTGGGACAGCAGAGTCAAGAGACCCAGTACTTC.

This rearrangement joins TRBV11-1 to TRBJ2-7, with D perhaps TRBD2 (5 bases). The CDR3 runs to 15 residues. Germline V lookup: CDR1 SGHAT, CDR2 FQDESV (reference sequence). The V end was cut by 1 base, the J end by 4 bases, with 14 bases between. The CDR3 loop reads CASSLGVESGYEQYF. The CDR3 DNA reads TGTGCCAGCAGCTTAGGGGTCGAATCGGGATACGAGCAGTACTTC.

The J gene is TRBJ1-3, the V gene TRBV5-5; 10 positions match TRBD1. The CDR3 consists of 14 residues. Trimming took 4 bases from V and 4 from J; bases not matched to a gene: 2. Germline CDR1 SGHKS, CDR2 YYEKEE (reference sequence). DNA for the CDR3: TGTGCCAGCAGCCGGACAGGGGGAGGAAACACCATATATTTT. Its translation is CASSRTGGGNTIYF.

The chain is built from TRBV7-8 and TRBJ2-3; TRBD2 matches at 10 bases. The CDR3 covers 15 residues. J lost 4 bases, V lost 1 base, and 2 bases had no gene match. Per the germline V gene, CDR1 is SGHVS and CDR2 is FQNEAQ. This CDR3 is CASSLGLAGPDTQYF. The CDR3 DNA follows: TGTGCCAGCAGCTTAGGACTAGCGGGTCCAGATACGCAGTATTTT. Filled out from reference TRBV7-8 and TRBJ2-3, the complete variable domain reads GAGVSQSPRYKVAKRGQDVALRCDPISGHVSLFWYQQALGQGPEFLTYFQNEAQLDKSGLPSDRFFAERPEGSVSTLKIQRTQQEDSAVYLCASSLGLAGPDTQYFGPGTRLTVL.

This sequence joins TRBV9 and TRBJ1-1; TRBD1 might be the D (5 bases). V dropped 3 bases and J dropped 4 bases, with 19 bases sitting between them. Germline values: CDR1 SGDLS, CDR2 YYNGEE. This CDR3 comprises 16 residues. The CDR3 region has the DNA TGTGCCAGCAGCGCCATTAACGCGGGGGGGAGCACTGAAGCTTTCTTT. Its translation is CASSAINAGGSTEAFF.

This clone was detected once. This chain's CDR3 is CAAKGRDRSSNYGYTF. The CDR3 bases are TGTGCCGCCAAAGGGCGGGACAGGAGCTCTAACTATGGCTACACCTTC. The chain carries TRBV19 and TRBJ1-2, with TRBD1 matching over 8 bases. The V gene's germline CDR1 is LNHDA and CDR2 SQIVND (reference sequence). Losses at the gene ends were 11 bases for V and 0 bases for J; bases not matched to a gene: 14. The CDR3 is 16 residues long.

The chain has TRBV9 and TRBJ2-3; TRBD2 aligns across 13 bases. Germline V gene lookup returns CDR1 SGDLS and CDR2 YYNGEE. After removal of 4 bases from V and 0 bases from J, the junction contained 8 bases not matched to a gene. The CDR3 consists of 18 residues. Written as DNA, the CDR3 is TGTGCCAGCAGCCCACGAGGACTAGCGGGGGCCAGCACAGATACGCAGTATTTT. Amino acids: CASSPRGLAGASTDTQYF.

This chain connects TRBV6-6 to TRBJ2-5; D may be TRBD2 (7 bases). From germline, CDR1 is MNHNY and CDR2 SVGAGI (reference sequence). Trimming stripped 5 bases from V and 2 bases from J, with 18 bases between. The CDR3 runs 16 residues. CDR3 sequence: CASSDWGGQRQETQYF. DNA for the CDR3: TGTGCCAGCAGTGACTGGGGGGGCCAGCGGCAAGAGACCCAGTACTTC.

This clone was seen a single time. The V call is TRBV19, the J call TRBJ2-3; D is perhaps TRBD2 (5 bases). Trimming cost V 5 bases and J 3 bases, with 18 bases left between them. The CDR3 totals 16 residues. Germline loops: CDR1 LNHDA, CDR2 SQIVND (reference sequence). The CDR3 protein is CASSPSTRGRTDTQYF. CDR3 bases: TGTGCCAGTAGTCCCAGTACACGGGGAAGAACAGATACGCAGTATTTT.

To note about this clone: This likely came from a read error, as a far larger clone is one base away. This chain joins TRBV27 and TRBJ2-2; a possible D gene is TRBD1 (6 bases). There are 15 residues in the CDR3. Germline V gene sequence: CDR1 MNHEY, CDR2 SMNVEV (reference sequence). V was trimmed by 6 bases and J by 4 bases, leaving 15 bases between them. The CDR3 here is CASRSGTISTGELFF. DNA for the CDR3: TGTGCCAGCAGATCCGGGACAATATCCACCGGGGAGCTGTTTTTT.

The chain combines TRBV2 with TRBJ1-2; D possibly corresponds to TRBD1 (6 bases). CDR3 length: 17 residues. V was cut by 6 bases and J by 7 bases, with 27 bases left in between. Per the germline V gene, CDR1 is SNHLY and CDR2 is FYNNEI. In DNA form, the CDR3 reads TGTGCCAGCAGGGGATTGACCGACGGGACACGGGACGGTGGCTACACCTTC. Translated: CASRGLTDGTRDGGYTF.

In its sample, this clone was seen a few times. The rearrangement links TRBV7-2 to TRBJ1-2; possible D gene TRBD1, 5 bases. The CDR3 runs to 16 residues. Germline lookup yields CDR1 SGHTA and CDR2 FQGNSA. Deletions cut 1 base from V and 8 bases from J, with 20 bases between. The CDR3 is CASSLDPLQGAGGYTF. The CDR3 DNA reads TGTGCCAGCAGCTTAGATCCTTTGCAGGGCGCGGGGGGCTACACCTTC. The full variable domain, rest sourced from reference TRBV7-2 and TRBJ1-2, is GAGVSQSPSNKVTEKGKDVELRCDPISGHTALYWYRQSLGQGLEFLIYFQGNSAPDKSGLPSDRFSAERTGGSVSTLTIQRTQQEDSAVYLCASSLDPLQGAGGYTFGSGTRLTVV.

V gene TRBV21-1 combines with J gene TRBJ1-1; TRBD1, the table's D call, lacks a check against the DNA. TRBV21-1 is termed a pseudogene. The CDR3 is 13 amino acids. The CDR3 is CASSSEDRGEAFF. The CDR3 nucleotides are TGTGCCAGCAGCAGCGAAGACAGGGGTGAAGCTTTCTTT.

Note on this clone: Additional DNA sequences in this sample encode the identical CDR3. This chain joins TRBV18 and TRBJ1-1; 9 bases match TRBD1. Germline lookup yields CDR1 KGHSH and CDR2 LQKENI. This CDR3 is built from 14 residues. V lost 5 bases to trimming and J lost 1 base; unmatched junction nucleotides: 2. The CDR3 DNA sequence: TGTGCCAGCTCAGGACAGGGGCGGAACACTGAAGCTTTCTTT. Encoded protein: CASSGQGRNTEAFF.

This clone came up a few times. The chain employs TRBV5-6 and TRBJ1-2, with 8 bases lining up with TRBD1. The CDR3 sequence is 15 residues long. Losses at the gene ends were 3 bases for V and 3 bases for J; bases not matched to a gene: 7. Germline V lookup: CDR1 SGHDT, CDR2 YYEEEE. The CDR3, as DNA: TGTGCCAGCAGCTGGTCGACAGGGGAAGACTATGGCTACACCTTC. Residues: CASSWSTGEDYGYTF.

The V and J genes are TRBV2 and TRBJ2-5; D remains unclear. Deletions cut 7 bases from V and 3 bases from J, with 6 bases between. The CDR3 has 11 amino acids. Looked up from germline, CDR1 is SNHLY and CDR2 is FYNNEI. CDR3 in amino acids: CASTGEETQYF. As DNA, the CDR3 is TGTGCCAGCACAGGTGAAGAGACCCAGTACTTC.

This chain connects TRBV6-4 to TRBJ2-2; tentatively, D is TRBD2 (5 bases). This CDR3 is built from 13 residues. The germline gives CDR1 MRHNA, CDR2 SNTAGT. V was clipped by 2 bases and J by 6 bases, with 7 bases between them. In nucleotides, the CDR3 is TGTGCCAGCAGTGACAGAGGGTCCGGGGAGCTGTTTTTT. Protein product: CASSDRGSGELFF.

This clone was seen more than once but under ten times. The CDR3 loop reads CASSYSGQSYEQYF. CDR3 DNA: TGTGCCAGCAGTTACTCGGGACAGAGTTACGAGCAGTACTTC. V is TRBV6-2 or TRBV6-3 and J is TRBJ2-7, with 7 bases aligning to TRBD1. The germline V gene encodes CDR1 MNHEY and CDR2 SVGEGT. The length of the CDR3 is 14 residues. Trimming took 0 bases from V and 4 from J; bases not matched to a gene: 3.